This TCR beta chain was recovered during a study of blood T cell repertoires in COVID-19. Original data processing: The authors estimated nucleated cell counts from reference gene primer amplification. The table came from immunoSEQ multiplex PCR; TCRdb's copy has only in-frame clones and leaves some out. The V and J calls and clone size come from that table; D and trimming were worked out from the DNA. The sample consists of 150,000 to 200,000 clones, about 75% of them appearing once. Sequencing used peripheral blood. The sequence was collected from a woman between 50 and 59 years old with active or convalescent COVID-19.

This CDR3 reads CAISESGTSGVEETQYF. Written as DNA, the CDR3 is TGTGCCATCAGTGAGTCCGGGACTAGCGGGGTTGAAGAGACCCAGTACTTC. V is TRBV10-3 and J is TRBJ2-5, with TRBD2 matching over 13 bases. Per germline, CDR1 ENHRY and CDR2 SYGVKD. Losses at the gene ends were 0 bases for V and 3 bases for J; bases not matched to a gene: 4. The CDR3 has 17 residues.